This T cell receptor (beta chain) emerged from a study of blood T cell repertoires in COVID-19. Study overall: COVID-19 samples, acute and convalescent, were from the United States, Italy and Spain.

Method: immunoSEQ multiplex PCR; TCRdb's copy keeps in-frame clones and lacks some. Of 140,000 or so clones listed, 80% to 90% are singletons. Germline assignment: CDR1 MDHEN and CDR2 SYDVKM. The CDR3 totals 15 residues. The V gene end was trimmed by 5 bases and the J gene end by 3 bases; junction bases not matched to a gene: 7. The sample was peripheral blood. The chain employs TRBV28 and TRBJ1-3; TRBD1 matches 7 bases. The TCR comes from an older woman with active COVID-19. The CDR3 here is CASSETGRGGNTIYF. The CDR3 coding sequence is TGTGCCAGCAGTGAGACAGGGAGAGGTGGAAACACCATATATTTT.